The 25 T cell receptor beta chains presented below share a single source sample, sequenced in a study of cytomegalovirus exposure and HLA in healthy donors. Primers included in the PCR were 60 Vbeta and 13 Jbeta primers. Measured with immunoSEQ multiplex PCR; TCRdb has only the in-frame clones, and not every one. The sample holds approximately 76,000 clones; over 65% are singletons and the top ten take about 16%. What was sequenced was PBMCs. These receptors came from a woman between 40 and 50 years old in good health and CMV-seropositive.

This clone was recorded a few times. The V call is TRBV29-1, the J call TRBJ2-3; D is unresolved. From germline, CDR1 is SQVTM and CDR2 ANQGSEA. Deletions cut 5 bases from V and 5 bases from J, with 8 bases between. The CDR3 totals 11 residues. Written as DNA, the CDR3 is TGCAGCGTTCTTCACGGAGATACGCAGTATTTT. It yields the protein CSVLHGDTQYF.

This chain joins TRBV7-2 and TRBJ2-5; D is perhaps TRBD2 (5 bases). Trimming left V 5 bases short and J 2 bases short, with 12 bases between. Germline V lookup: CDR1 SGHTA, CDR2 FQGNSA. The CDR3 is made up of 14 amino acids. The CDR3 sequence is CASSVGILQETQYF. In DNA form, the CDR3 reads TGTGCCAGCAGCGTCGGGATCCTTCAAGAGACCCAGTACTTC.

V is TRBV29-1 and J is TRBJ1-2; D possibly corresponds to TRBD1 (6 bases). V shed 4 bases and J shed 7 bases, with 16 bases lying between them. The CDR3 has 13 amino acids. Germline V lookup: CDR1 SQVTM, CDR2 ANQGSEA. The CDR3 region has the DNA TGCAGCGTTGGAGAGGGGGACATCCGTGGCTACACCTTC. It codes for CSVGEGDIRGYTF.

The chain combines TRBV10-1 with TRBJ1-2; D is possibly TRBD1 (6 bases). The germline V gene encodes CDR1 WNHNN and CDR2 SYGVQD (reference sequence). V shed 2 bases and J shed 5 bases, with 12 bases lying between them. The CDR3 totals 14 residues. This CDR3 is CASSEGQSPYGYTF. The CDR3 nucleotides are TGCGCCAGCAGTGAGGGACAGTCCCCATATGGCTACACCTTC.

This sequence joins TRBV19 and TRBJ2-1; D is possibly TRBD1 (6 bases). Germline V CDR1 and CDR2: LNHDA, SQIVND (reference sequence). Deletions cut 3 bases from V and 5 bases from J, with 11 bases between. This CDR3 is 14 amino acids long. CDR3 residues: CASSMFGQNNEQFF. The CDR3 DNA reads TGTGCCAGTAGTATGTTCGGACAGAACAATGAGCAGTTCTTC. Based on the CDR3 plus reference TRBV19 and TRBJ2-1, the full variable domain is DGGITQSPKYLFRKEGQNVTLSCEQNLNHDAMYWYRQDPGQGLRLIYYSQIVNDFQKGDIAEGYSVSREKKESFPLTVTSAQKNPTAFYLCASSMFGQNNEQFFGPGTRLTVL.

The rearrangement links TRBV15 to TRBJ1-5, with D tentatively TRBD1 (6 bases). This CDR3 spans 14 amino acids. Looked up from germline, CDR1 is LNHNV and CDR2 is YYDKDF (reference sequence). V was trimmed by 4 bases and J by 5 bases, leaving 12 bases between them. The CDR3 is CATSIGGAYQPQHF. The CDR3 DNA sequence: TGTGCCACCAGCATCGGGGGGGCTTATCAGCCCCAGCATTTT.

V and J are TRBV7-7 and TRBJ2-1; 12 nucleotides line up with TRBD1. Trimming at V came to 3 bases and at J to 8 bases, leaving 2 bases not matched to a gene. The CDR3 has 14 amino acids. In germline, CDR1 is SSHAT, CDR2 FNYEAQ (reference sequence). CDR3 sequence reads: CASSLGQGADEQFF. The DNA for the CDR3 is TGTGCCAGCAGCTTGGGACAGGGGGCGGATGAGCAGTTCTTC.

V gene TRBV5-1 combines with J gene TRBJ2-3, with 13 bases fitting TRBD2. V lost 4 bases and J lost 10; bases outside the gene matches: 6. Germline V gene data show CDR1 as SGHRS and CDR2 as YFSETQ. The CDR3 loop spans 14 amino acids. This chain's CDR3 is CASSTTSGGAAQYF. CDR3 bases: TGCGCCAGCAGCACAACTAGCGGGGGGGCAGCGCAGTATTTT.

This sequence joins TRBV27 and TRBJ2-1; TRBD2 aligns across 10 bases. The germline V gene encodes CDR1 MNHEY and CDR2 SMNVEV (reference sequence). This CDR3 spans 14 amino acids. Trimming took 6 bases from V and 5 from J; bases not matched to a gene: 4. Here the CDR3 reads CASRSLAGDNEQFF. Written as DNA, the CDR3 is TGTGCCAGCAGGTCCCTAGCGGGGGACAATGAGCAGTTCTTC.

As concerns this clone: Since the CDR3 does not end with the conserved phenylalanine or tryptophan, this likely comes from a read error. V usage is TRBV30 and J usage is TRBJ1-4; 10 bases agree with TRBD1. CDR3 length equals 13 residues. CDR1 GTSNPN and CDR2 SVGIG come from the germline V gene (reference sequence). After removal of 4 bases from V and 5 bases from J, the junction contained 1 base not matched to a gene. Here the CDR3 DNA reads TGTGCCTGGACGGACAGGGGGAATGAAAAACTGTTTGTT. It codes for CAWTDRGNEKLFV.

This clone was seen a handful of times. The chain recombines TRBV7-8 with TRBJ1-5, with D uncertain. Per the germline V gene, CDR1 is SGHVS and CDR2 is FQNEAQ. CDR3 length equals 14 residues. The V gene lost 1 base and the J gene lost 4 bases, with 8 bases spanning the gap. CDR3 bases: TGTGCCAGCAGCTTAGTAGGAGGGAATCAGCCCCAGCATTTT. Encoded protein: CASSLVGGNQPQHF.

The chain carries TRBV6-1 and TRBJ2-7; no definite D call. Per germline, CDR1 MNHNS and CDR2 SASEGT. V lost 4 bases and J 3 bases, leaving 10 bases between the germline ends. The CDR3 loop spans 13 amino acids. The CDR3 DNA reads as TGTGCCAGCAGTGCCTCCCTCAGCTACGAGCAGTACTTC. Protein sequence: CASSASLSYEQYF.

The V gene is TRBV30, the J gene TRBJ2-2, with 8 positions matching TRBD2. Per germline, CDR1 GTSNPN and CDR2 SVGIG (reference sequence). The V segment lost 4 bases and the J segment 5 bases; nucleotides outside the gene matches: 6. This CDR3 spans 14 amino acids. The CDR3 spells CAWNRGLVTGELFF. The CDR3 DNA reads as TGTGCCTGGAACCGGGGACTAGTTACCGGGGAGCTGTTTTTT. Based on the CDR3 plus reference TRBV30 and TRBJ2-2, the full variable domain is SQTIHQWPATLVQPVGSPLSLECTVEGTSNPNLYWYRQAAGRGLQLLFYSVGIGQISSEVPQNLSASRPQDRQFILSSKKLLLSDSGFYLCAWNRGLVTGELFFGEGSRLTVL.

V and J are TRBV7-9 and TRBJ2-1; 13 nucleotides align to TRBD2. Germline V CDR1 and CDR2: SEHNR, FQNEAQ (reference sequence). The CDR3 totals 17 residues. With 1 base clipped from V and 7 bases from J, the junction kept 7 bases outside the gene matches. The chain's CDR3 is CASSLEGLAGTGNEQFF. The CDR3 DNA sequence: TGTGCCAGCAGCTTAGAGGGACTAGCGGGAACGGGGAATGAGCAGTTCTTC.

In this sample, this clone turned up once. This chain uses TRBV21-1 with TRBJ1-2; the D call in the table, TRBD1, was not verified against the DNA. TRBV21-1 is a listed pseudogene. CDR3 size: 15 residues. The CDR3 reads CASSHKLQRGYGYTF. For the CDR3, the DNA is TGTGCCAGCAGTCATAAATTACAAAGGGGCTATGGCTACACCTTC.

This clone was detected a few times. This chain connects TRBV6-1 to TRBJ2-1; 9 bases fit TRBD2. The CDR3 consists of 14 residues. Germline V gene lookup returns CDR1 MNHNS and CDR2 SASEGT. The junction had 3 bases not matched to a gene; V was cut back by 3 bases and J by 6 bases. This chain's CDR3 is CASSELAGRNEQFF. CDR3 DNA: TGTGCCAGCAGTGAGCTAGCGGGACGCAATGAGCAGTTCTTC.

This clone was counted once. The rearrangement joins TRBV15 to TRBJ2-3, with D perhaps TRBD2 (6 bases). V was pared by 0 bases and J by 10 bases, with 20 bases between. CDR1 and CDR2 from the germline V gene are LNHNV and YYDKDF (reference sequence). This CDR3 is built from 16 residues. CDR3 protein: CATSRDLGGTGGSQYF. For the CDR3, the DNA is TGTGCCACCAGCAGAGATCTGGGAGGAACCGGCGGATCGCAGTATTTT.

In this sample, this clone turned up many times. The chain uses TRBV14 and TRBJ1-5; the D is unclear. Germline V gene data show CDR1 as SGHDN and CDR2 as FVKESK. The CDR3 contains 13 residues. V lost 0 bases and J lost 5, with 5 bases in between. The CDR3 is CASSQDYHQPQHF. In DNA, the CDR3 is TGTGCCAGCAGCCAAGACTATCATCAGCCCCAGCATTTT.

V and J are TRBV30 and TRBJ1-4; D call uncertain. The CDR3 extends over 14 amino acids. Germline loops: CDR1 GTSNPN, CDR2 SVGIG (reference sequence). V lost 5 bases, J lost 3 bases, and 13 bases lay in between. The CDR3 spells CAWSSGNPNEKLFF. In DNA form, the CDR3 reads TGTGCCTGGTCATCGGGGAATCCTAATGAAAAACTGTTTTTT. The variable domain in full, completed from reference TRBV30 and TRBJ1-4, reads SQTIHQWPATLVQPVGSPLSLECTVEGTSNPNLYWYRQAAGRGLQLLFYSVGIGQISSEVPQNLSASRPQDRQFILSSKKLLLSDSGFYLCAWSSGNPNEKLFFGSGTQLSVL.

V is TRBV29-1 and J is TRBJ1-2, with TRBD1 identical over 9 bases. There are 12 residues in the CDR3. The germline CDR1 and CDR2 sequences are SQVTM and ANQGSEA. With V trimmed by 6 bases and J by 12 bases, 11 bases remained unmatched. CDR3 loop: CSVGGTGKGNTF. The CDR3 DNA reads TGCAGCGTCGGAGGGACAGGGAAGGGGAACACCTTC. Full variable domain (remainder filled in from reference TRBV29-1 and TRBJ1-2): SAVISQKPSRDICQRGTSLTIQCQVDSQVTMMFWYRQQPGQSLTLIATANQGSEATYESGFVIDKFPISRPNLTFSTLTVSNMSPEDSSIYLCSVGGTGKGNTFGSGTRLTVV.

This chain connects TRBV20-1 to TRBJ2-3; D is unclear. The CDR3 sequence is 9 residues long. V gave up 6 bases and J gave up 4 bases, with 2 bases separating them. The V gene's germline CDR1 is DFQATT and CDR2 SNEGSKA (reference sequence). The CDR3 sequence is CSAADTQYF. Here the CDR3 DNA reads TGCAGTGCCGCAGATACGCAGTATTTT.

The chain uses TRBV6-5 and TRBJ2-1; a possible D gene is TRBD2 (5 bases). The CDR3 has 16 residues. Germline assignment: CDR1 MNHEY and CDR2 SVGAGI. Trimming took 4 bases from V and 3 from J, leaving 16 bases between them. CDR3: CASSSPQRIHYNEQFF. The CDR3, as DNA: TGTGCCAGCAGTTCCCCCCAGCGGATTCACTACAATGAGCAGTTCTTC.

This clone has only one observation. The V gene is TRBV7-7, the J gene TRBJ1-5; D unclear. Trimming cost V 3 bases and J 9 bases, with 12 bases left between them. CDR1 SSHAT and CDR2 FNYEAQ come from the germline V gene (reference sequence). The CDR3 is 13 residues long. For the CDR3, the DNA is TGTGCCAGCAGCTTGAATCCTCGAGGGCCCCAGCATTTT. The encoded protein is CASSLNPRGPQHF.

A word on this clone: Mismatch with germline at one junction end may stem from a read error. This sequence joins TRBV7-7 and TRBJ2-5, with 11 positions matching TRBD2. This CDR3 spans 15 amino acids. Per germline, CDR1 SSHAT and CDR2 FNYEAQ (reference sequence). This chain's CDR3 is CASSYLAGGQETQYF. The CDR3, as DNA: TGTGCTAGCAGTTACCTAGCGGGGGGACAAGAGACCCAGTACTTC.

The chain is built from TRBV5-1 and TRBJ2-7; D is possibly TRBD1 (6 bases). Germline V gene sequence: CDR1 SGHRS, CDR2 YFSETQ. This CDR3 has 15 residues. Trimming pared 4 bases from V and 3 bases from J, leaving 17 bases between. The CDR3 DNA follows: TGCGCCAGCAGCACGGGAAACAGGGATGTCTACGAGCAGTACTTC. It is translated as CASSTGNRDVYEQYF.